This T cell receptor (beta chain) was profiled in a study of blood T cells in healthy people across ages. With a J-beta primer mix and a sample-barcoded 5' primer, a second PCR ran roughly 7 to 11 cycles. A template-switch adaptor that had 12 random nucleotides put a tag on each cDNA molecule. One entry per CDR3 protein, called by TCRdb with MiXCR from the 5' RACE reads. Among fewer than 1.5 million distinct CDR3 sequences listed, 42% were seen once. Overall study findings and caveats: Both higher diversity and more naive CD4+ cells marked long-lived donors when set against aged donors.

Germline V gene lookup returns CDR1 LGHNA and CDR2 YNFKEQ. CDR3 length: 13 amino acids. The V end was cut by 5 bases, the J end by 7 bases, with 9 bases between. On this clonotype itself: The antigen is not known.

The TCR was taken from a young woman in good health. The chain couples TRBV4-2 to TRBJ1-6; D gene uncertain. Sequencing was carried out using blood. The CDR3 coding sequence is TGTGCCAGCAGCACTTCCAGAAATTCACCCCTCCACTTT. As protein: CASSTSRNSPLHF.